This is a list of T cell receptor beta chains from one sample in a study of control samples from healthy donors and cancer patients. Generated by immunoSEQ multiplex PCR, the TCRdb table keeps only in-frame clones and is missing some. The table includes around 140,000 clones, roughly 89% detected once. Material for sequencing was blood. The receptors here all came from a man aged 18-30 years in good health. The CDR3 runs from the conserved cysteine through the conserved F or W. A D gene is named only where the DNA matches it firmly. Rows may omit the clone size; those that give it use once, few, many or a size class.

clone size	J gene	V gene	D gene	CDR3 protein	CDR3 DNA
once	TRBJ2-2	TRBV19	TRBD1	CASSMFRGRSTGELFF	TGTGCCAGTAGTATGTTTAGGGGGCGAAGCACCGGGGAGCTGTTTTTT
.	TRBJ2-1	TRBV7-2	.	CASGLSGSYNEQFF	TGTGCCAGCGGTCTATCTGGTTCCTACAATGAGCAGTTCTTC
once	TRBJ2-5	TRBV9	.	CASSVGSGATETQYF	TGTGCCAGCAGCGTAGGTTCAGGGGCAACAGAGACCCAGTACTTC
.	TRBJ1-1	TRBV19	.	CASSIDLSQVAFF	TGTGCCAGTAGTATAGATCTTTCCCAAGTAGCTTTCTTT
.	TRBJ2-1	TRBV6-4	TRBD1	CASSDLGTANNEQFF	TGTGCCAGCAGTGACCTCGGGACAGCCAACAATGAGCAGTTCTTC
.	TRBJ1-4	TRBV30	TRBD1	CASDRGLATNEKLFF	TGTGCCTCGGACAGGGGGCTCGCAACTAATGAAAAACTGTTTTTT
.	TRBJ1-6	TRBV12-3/TRBV12-4	TRBD1	CASGDREGSPLHF	TGTGCCAGCGGGGACAGGGAAGGTTCACCCCTCCACTTT
once	TRBJ1-2	TRBV25-1	.	CASSKTELYGYTF	TGTGCCAGCAGTAAGACCGAACTATATGGCTACACCTTC
.	TRBJ1-6	TRBV6-5	.	CASRPTTGNSPLHF	TGTGCCAGCAGGCCTACTACAGGGAATTCACCCCTCCACTTT
once	TRBJ2-7	TRBV7-3	.	CASSHTGSWVAEQYF	TGTGCCAGCAGCCACACGGGATCTTGGGTGGCCGAGCAGTACTTC
.	TRBJ2-2	TRBV6-2/TRBV6-3	.	CASSYGGRSTGELFF	TGTGCCAGCAGTTACGGGGGGCGCAGCACCGGGGAGCTGTTTTTT
.	TRBJ1-2	TRBV12-3/TRBV12-4	.	CASTYGGVYGYTF	TGTGCCAGCACATACGGGGGTGTCTATGGCTACACCTTC
.	TRBJ1-4	TRBV28	.	CASSLEQGHEKLFF	TGTGCCAGCAGTTTAGAGCAGGGTCATGAAAAACTGTTTTTT
.	TRBJ2-7	TRBV24-1	.	CATSRGRGAYEQYF	TGTGCCACCAGTCGAGGCAGGGGGGCCTACGAGCAGTACTTC
.	TRBJ2-1	TRBV14	TRBD1	CASSHPDRVAGNEQFF	TGTGCCAGCAGCCACCCGGACAGGGTGGCCGGGAATGAGCAGTTCTTC
.	TRBJ2-3	TRBV6-2/TRBV6-3	.	CASSEGQPTDTQYF	TGTGCCAGCAGTGAGGGACAACCGACAGATACGCAGTATTTT
.	TRBJ2-1	TRBV12-3/TRBV12-4	.	CASSGHEQFF	TGTGCCAGCAGCGGGCATGAGCAGTTCTTC
.	TRBJ2-5	TRBV11-1	TRBD1	CASSLQGAETQYF	TGTGCCAGCAGCTTACAGGGGGCCGAGACCCAGTACTTC
.	TRBJ2-2	TRBV7-6	.	CASSLPGNTGELFF	TGTGCCAGCAGCTTACCGGGGAACACCGGGGAGCTGTTTTTT
.	TRBJ2-7	TRBV28	TRBD1	CASSRDRELYYEQYF	TGTGCCAGCAGTCGCGACAGGGAACTTTACTACGAGCAGTACTTC
once	TRBJ2-2	TRBV4-1	TRBD2	CASSQDSGAGTGELFF	TGCGCCAGCAGCCAAGACAGCGGGGCTGGGACCGGGGAGCTGTTTTTT
once	TRBJ1-3	TRBV7-6	.	CASAPQGFSGNTIYF	TGTGCCAGCGCTCCCCAGGGCTTCTCTGGAAACACCATATATTTT
.	TRBJ2-2	TRBV6-6	TRBD2	CASTERGGRELFF	TGTGCCAGCACTGAGCGGGGGGGCCGGGAGCTGTTTTTT
.	TRBJ2-5	TRBV5-1	.	CASSQDSFYQETQYF	TGCGCCAGCAGCCAGGACAGCTTTTATCAAGAGACCCAGTACTTC
.	TRBJ2-7	TRBV5-4	TRBD2	CASAHFGLAGRKEQYF	TGTGCCAGCGCCCACTTTGGGCTAGCGGGGCGAAAGGAGCAGTACTTC
many	TRBJ2-7	TRBV2	.	CASTPGFSKHYEQYF	TGTGCCAGCACTCCAGGGTTTAGCAAGCACTACGAGCAGTACTTC
.	TRBJ2-6	TRBV4-1	.	CASSQEPGSFSGANVLTF	TGCGCCAGCAGCCAAGAGCCCGGATCCTTCTCTGGGGCCAACGTCCTGACTTTC
.	TRBJ1-2	TRBV5-1	.	CASSFYPGLGKGYGYTF	TGCGCCAGCAGCTTCTACCCCGGACTGGGGAAAGGCTATGGCTACACCTTC
.	TRBJ2-3	TRBV7-9	.	CASSLQGGTDTQYF	TGTGCCAGCAGCCTACAGGGTGGAACAGATACGCAGTATTTT
once	TRBJ1-2	TRBV9	TRBD1	CASGGDRTVRYGYTF	TGTGCCAGCGGAGGGGACAGGACTGTCCGCTATGGCTACACCTTC
.	TRBJ1-3	TRBV25-1	.	CASSPHLSGNTIYF	TGTGCCAGCAGCCCACATCTCTCTGGAAACACCATATATTTT
.	TRBJ2-7	TRBV7-2	.	CASSLGITQRVQYF	TGTGCCAGCAGCTTAGGGATTACTCAACGAGTGCAGTACTTC
.	TRBJ1-6	TRBV5-1	.	CASSFVHRDKGDNSPLHF	TGCGCCAGCAGCTTCGTCCACCGGGACAAGGGTGATAATTCACCCCTCCACTTT
.	TRBJ2-2	TRBV4-2	.	CASSQALSTATGELFF	TGTGCCAGCAGCCAAGCGCTATCGACGGCCACCGGGGAGCTGTTTTTT
.	TRBJ2-1	TRBV7-9	TRBD1	CASSWGQGVKDEQFF	TGTGCCAGCAGCTGGGGACAGGGGGTTAAGGATGAGCAGTTCTTC
.	TRBJ2-4	TRBV5-6	.	CASSQGQGPAKNIQYF	TGTGCCAGCAGCCAGGGGCAGGGCCCAGCCAAAAACATTCAGTACTTC
.	TRBJ1-4	TRBV19	TRBD1	CASSQIRGTTNEKLFF	TGTGCCAGTAGTCAGATCAGGGGGACAACTAATGAAAAACTGTTTTTT
.	TRBJ2-4	TRBV5-1	TRBD1	CASKPGQGFDIQYF	TGCGCCAGCAAGCCGGGACAGGGATTTGACATTCAGTACTTC
.	TRBJ2-5	TRBV3-1/TRBV3-2	TRBD2	CASSQGSGGAETQYF	TGTGCCAGCAGCCAAGGGAGCGGGGGAGCTGAGACCCAGTACTTC
.	TRBJ1-5	TRBV30	.	CAWSVSRAGDQPQHF	TGTGCCTGGAGTGTTAGTCGGGCAGGGGATCAGCCCCAGCATTTT
.	TRBJ1-3	TRBV7-2	.	CASSLGGPTTIYF	TGTGCCAGCAGCTTAGGGGGACCGACAACCATATATTTT
.	TRBJ2-5	TRBV6-5	.	CASSYSRPGQETQYF	TGTGCCAGCAGTTACTCACGGCCAGGGCAAGAGACCCAGTACTTC
.	TRBJ1-1	TRBV10-3	.	CAISESTGNTEAFF	TGTGCCATCAGTGAGTCGACAGGTAACACTGAAGCTTTCTTT
.	TRBJ1-6	TRBV7-6	.	CASRGRDLNSPLHF	TGTGCCAGCAGAGGGAGGGACCTGAATTCACCCCTCCACTTT
.	TRBJ2-1	TRBV5-1	TRBD1	CASSPAGQGKNEQFF	TGCGCCAGCAGCCCAGCGGGACAGGGTAAGAATGAGCAGTTCTTC
.	TRBJ2-7	TRBV9	.	CATPPWGEEQYF	TGTGCCACCCCACCCTGGGGGGAGGAGCAGTACTTC
.	TRBJ2-5	TRBV5-1	.	CASAWDVQETQYF	TGCGCCAGCGCATGGGACGTACAAGAGACCCAGTACTTC
few	TRBJ1-1	TRBV5-1	.	CASSPETGMNTEAFF	TGCGCCAGCAGTCCCGAAACGGGAATGAACACTGAAGCTTTCTTT
.	TRBJ1-5	TRBV12-3/TRBV12-4	.	CASSFTEDQPQHF	TGTGCCAGCAGTTTTACGGAGGATCAGCCCCAGCATTTT
.	TRBJ1-2	TRBV6-5	.	CASSSLGLQGGYTF	TGTGCCAGCAGTTCCCTGGGACTTCAAGGTGGCTACACCTTC
.	TRBJ2-7	TRBV3-1/TRBV3-2	TRBD1	CASSQPGQGDSYEQYF	TGTGCCAGCAGCCAACCAGGACAGGGGGACTCCTACGAGCAGTACTTC
.	TRBJ1-4	TRBV5-1	.	CASSQGTLAAALGEKLFF	TGCGCCAGCAGCCAAGGGACCTTGGCAGCAGCGTTGGGAGAAAAACTGTTTTTT
.	TRBJ1-1	TRBV29-1	.	CSVDIPGNTEAFF	TGCAGCGTTGATATTCCTGGGAACACTGAAGCTTTCTTT
.	TRBJ1-4	TRBV27	.	CASSLSTEEKLFF	TGTGCCAGCAGTTTATCCACCGAGGAAAAACTGTTTTTT
.	TRBJ2-3	TRBV18	TRBD1	CASSPRSTGASTDTQYF	TGTGCCAGCTCACCACGCTCCACAGGGGCTAGCACAGATACGCAGTATTTT
.	TRBJ1-2	TRBV2	.	CASTAGGSYGYTF	TGTGCCAGCACCGCGGGGGGCAGCTATGGCTACACCTTC
.	TRBJ1-2	TRBV6-1	.	CASSEIPANYGYTF	TGTGCCAGCAGTGAAATACCCGCTAACTATGGCTACACCTTC
.	TRBJ2-7	TRBV3-1/TRBV3-2	.	CASSQAESEQYF	TGTGCCAGCAGCCAAGCTGAAAGCGAGCAGTACTTC